The source of this TCR beta chain is a study of CD8 T cells in Susac syndrome. The CDR3 covers 19 residues. CDR1 and CDR2 from the germline V gene are SGHRS and YFSETQ. J lost 9 bases, V lost 2 bases, and 21 bases had no gene match. It was negative isolation that provided the CD8+ and CD4+ T cells, whereas TEMRA cells were enriched by FACS. Reverse transcription of about 0.5 to 1 ug RNA used random hexamers. The amplification used immunoSEQ multiplex PCR on TCR beta CDR3; it spanned 54 Vbeta and 13 Jbeta. MiXCR, applied by TCRdb to the immunoSEQ multiplex PCR reads, yields one record per CDR3 protein. Of about 300,000 distinct CDR3 sequences in the sample, over 75% were seen once.

The sequencing sample was made of CD8+ T cells from PBMCs. The clonotype originates from a human donor with multiple sclerosis. This sequence joins TRBV5-1 and TRBJ2-1, with 9 bases lining up with TRBD1. CDR3 sequence (DNA): TGCGCCAGCAGCTTTTTTCCTCCTTTTCAGGACAGGGGTAGGTCTGAGCAGTTCTTC. Its protein product is CASSFFPPFQDRGRSEQFF. The full variable domain, its missing parts supplied by reference TRBV5-1 and TRBJ2-1, is KAGVTQTPRYLIKTRGQQVTLSCSPISGHRSVSWYQQTPGQGLQFLFEYFSETQRNKGNFPGRFSGRQFSNSRSEMNVSTLELGDSALYLCASSFFPPFQDRGRSEQFFGPGTRLTVL.